A single TCR beta chain is shown here with its context. This record belongs to a study of T cell responses to AZD1222 COVID-19 vaccine. The table came from immunoSEQ multiplex PCR; TCRdb's copy has only in-frame clones and leaves some out. This repertoire shows around 200,000 clones, 88% found once; its top ten account for roughly 0.5%. The CDR3 has 15 amino acids. With 3 bases removed from V and 5 bases from J, the gap between germline ends came to 16 bases. The germline V gene has CDR1 MNHNY and CDR2 SVGAGI (reference sequence). The sequence was obtained from an adult in good health. V usage is TRBV6-6 and J usage is TRBJ2-5; D possibly corresponds to TRBD1 (5 bases). The sequencing here drew on peripheral blood, taken on day 0 of AZD1222 vaccination. The CDR3 DNA sequence: TGTGCCAGCAGTTATGATACAGGACACTGGGAGACCCAGTACTTC. Protein product: CASSYDTGHWETQYF.